Listed below are T cell receptor beta chains from one sample, sequenced in a study of T cells in Graves' hyperthyroidism and ophthalmopathy. TCRdb re-called the multiplex PCR reads through MiXCR, storing one row per CDR3 protein. This sample yields 300,000 to 400,000 distinct CDR3 sequences, of which 15% to 20% are seen a single time; about half belongs to the top ten. Input material: blood. The receptor source for this set is a woman in her fifties or sixties with Graves' hyperthyroidism. Both conserved end residues are part of each CDR3. D genes are given only for firm matches. Where a row states a size, it is once, few, many or the class of an expanded clone; other rows omit it.

d_call	v_call	clone_size	j_call	cdr3_aa	cdr3_nt
-	TRBV11-2	many	TRBJ2-7	CASSLGTRSYEQYF	TGTGCCAGCAGCTTAGGCACTCGCTCCTACGAGCAGTACTTC
-	TRBV9	few	TRBJ2-6	CASSAKNSAISAANVLTF	TGTGCCAGCAGCGCGAAGAACAGCGCGATCTCTGCGGCCAACGTCCTGACTTTC
-	TRBV5-1	-	TRBJ2-1	CASSLESSPYNEQFF	TGCGCCAGCAGCTTGGAGTCGTCCCCCTACAATGAGCAGTTCTTC
TRBD1	TRBV28	many	TRBJ2-2	CASRFLLGTGPDGELFF	TGTGCCAGCAGATTCCTATTAGGGACAGGGCCGGACGGGGAGCTGTTTTTT
-	TRBV27	-	TRBJ1-5	CASSLLGGINQPQHF	TGTGCCAGCAGTTTATTGGGGGGAATCAATCAGCCCCAGCATTTT
TRBD2	TRBV28	many	TRBJ2-2	CASSRPTSGANTGELFF	TGTGCCAGCAGTAGACCTACTAGCGGGGCTAACACCGGGGAGCTGTTTTTT
TRBD1	TRBV7-9	-	TRBJ2-3	CASSSRTGPSTDTQYF	TGTGCCAGCAGCTCCCGGACAGGGCCTAGCACAGATACGCAGTATTTT
TRBD1	TRBV27	few	TRBJ1-2	CASSYRQGNYGYTF	TGTGCCAGCAGTTACCGACAGGGGAACTATGGCTACACCTTC
-	TRBV2	many	TRBJ2-5	CASSVTPSAQETQYF	TGTGCCAGCAGTGTGACTCCATCTGCACAAGAGACCCAGTACTTC
TRBD1	TRBV4-1	-	TRBJ2-7	CASSHQPRDRYYEQYF	TGCGCCAGCAGCCACCAACCCCGGGACAGGTACTACGAGCAGTACTTC
-	TRBV20-1	-	TRBJ1-2	CSASEMGHSTYTF	TGCAGTGCTAGTGAGATGGGCCATAGTACCTACACCTTC
-	TRBV12-3/TRBV12-4	few	TRBJ1-2	CASSPRGGAYGYTF	TGTGCCAGCAGTCCCCGGGGGGGCGCCTATGGCTACACCTTC
-	TRBV5-6	many	TRBJ2-1	CASSGGSQGAYNEQFF	TGTGCCAGCAGCGGCGGGTCTCAAGGCGCCTACAATGAGCAGTTCTTC
TRBD2	TRBV11-2	many	TRBJ2-3	CASSIGLDRTDTQYF	TGTGCCAGCAGCATAGGACTAGATCGCACAGATACGCAGTATTTT
-	TRBV5-6	-	TRBJ2-2	CASSAYRVLNTGELFF	TGTGCCAGCAGCGCTTACAGGGTCTTGAACACCGGGGAGCTGTTTTTT
TRBD1	TRBV6-1	few	TRBJ1-1	CASSFLTGGFTEAFF	TGTGCCAGCAGTTTCTTAACAGGGGGCTTTACTGAAGCTTTCTTT
-	TRBV29-1	many	TRBJ2-1	CSVVTGEQFF	TGCAGCGTTGTAACTGGTGAGCAGTTCTTC
-	TRBV2	many	TRBJ2-3	CASSLGATQYF	TGTGCCAGCAGTTTGGGGGCTACGCAGTATTTT
-	TRBV7-9	-	TRBJ2-2	CASSPPGAASRTGELFF	TGTGCCAGCAGCCCACCGGGGGCCGCGAGCCGCACCGGGGAGCTGTTTTTT
TRBD1	TRBV10-3	few	TRBJ2-1	CAIKGQGYNEQFF	TGTGCCATCAAGGGACAGGGGTACAATGAGCAGTTCTTC
-	TRBV5-1	-	TRBJ2-4	CASSRGGADNKNIQYF	TGCGCCAGCAGCCGTGGGGGTGCGGATAATAAAAACATTCAGTACTTC
-	TRBV5-6	few	TRBJ2-2	CASSLAGGRGTGELFF	TGTGCCAGCAGCTTGGCTGGAGGGCGCGGTACCGGGGAGCTGTTTTTT
-	TRBV29-1	-	TRBJ2-3	CSVAPLQSDTQYF	TGCAGCGTCGCCCCCTTACAGTCAGATACGCAGTATTTT
-	TRBV11-2	many	TRBJ2-5	CASRGIRGSQETQYF	TGTGCCAGCAGGGGGATTAGGGGGAGCCAAGAGACCCAGTACTTC
-	TRBV6-1	-	TRBJ1-4	CASSEGAGANEKLFF	TGTGCCAGCAGTGAAGGGGCCGGGGCTAATGAAAAACTGTTTTTT
-	TRBV29-1	few	TRBJ2-3	CSVAGRSTDTQYF	TGCAGCGTTGCTGGGCGGAGCACAGATACGCAGTATTTT